This is a list of T cell receptor beta chains from one sample in a study of CD8 T cells in ankylosing spondylitis. From the 5' RACE reads, TCRdb called clonotypes with MiXCR, one entry per CDR3 protein. The sample lists 220,000 or so distinct CDR3 sequences, over 9.5% occurring once. The sequencing sample was made of blood, either unsorted or a sorted T cell fraction (not recorded which). Receptors were obtained from a male donor with ankylosing spondylitis or in good health (not recorded which). Both conserved end residues are part of each CDR3. The D gene is left open where the match is weak. Size is omitted from some rows. Given values are once, few, many or a class for expanded clones.

D | size | J | V | DNA | CDR3
. | few | TRBJ2-2 | TRBV11-3 | TGTGCCAGCAGCCAGGGGAGGGTCGGCGGGGAGCTGTTTTTT | CASSQGRVGGELFF
. | many | TRBJ2-1 | TRBV7-3 | TGTGCCAGCAGCTGGGACCCTGCCTACAATGAGCAGTTCTTC | CASSWDPAYNEQFF
TRBD1 | many | TRBJ2-5 | TRBV7-7 | TGTGCTAGCAGCCCCGGGACAGGGGGCATGGAGACCCAGTACTTC | CASSPGTGGMETQYF
. | few | TRBJ2-2 | TRBV5-1 | TGCGCCAGCAGCTTGGACGGCAGGGGAAGCACCGGGGAGCTGTTTTTT | CASSLDGRGSTGELFF
TRBD2 | . | TRBJ2-5 | TRBV14 | TGTGCCAGCAGCCAAGGTTGGTCGGGACTAGCAGAGACCCAGTACTTC | CASSQGWSGLAETQYF
. | many | TRBJ2-7 | TRBV9 | TGTGCCAGCAGCGTAATAAACGGGGGCGAGCAGTACTTC | CASSVINGGEQYF
. | many | TRBJ1-3 | TRBV5-6 | TGTGCCAGCAGCGTATGGGCCTACTCTGGAAACACCATATATTTT | CASSVWAYSGNTIYF
TRBD2 | . | TRBJ2-5 | TRBV12-3/TRBV12-4 | TGTGCCCGCTGTTCCCAATCGACTAGCGGGGGCCCCGGGGGAAAGACCCAGTACTTC | CARCSQSTSGGPGGKTQYF
TRBD1 | . | TRBJ2-2 | TRBV5-1 | TGCGCCAGCAGCTCAAACGTACAGGGGACAAACACCGGGGAGCTGTTTTTT | CASSSNVQGTNTGELFF
TRBD1 | . | TRBJ2-5 | TRBV12-3/TRBV12-4 | TGTGCCAGCAGTGAACAAGGACAGGGGGCGCGGAAGACCCAGTACTTC | CASSEQGQGARKTQYF
TRBD1 | . | TRBJ2-7 | TRBV28 | TGTGCCAGCAGTTTATTCGGGACAGGGTCTCAAGAGCAGTACTTC | CASSLFGTGSQEQYF
. | few | TRBJ2-5 | TRBV7-2 | TGTGCCAGCAGCTTAACCAGGACCCTGATCACGGAGACCCAGTACTTC | CASSLTRTLITETQYF
. | few | TRBJ2-3 | TRBV11-2 | TGTGCCAGCAGCCCGGGACTGCGCACAGATACGCAGTATTTT | CASSPGLRTDTQYF
. | . | TRBJ2-7 | TRBV5-1 | TGCGCCAGCAGCTTGGGGGGTGGAGGCCTCGAGCAGTACTTC | CASSLGGGGLEQYF
TRBD2 | many | TRBJ2-3 | TRBV12-3/TRBV12-4 | TGTGCCAGCAGTTTAGACGGGGGGAAAGATACGCAGTATTTT | CASSLDGGKDTQYF
. | . | TRBJ2-7 | TRBV7-6 | TGTGCCAGCAGCTTACGCAGGGGTGGTTACGAGCAGTACTTC | CASSLRRGGYEQYF
. | few | TRBJ1-2 | TRBV12-3/TRBV12-4 | TGTGCCAGCAGTCTCTACGGTGCTGTTGGCTACACCTTC | CASSLYGAVGYTF
. | many | TRBJ1-3 | TRBV5-1 | TGCGCCAGCAGCTTGGGGACCTCAGGTCCTGGAAACACCATATATTTT | CASSLGTSGPGNTIYF
. | few | TRBJ1-1 | TRBV5-1 | TGCGCCAGCAGCTTGGATCGGGGTATGAACACTGAAGCTTTCTTT | CASSLDRGMNTEAFF
TRBD1 | many | TRBJ2-1 | TRBV24-1 | TGTGCCACCAGAGGACAGGGAGTGAGCAATGAGCAGTTCTTC | CATRGQGVSNEQFF
. | . | TRBJ2-3 | TRBV11-3 | TGTGCCAGCAGCTCCAGGCCCTCATGGGCGGGGGCCCTCCTAGACACAGATACGCAGTATTTT | CASSSRPSWAGALLDTDTQYF
. | many | TRBJ2-5 | TRBV12-3/TRBV12-4 | TGTGCCAGCAGTTTAAAAGAGACCCAGTACTTC | CASSLKETQYF
TRBD1 | few | TRBJ1-1 | TRBV3-1 | TGTGCCAGCAGGTCCACAGGGGGCGCTGAAGGAGCTTTCTTT | CASRSTGGAEGAFF
. | many | TRBJ1-4 | TRBV5-1 | TGCGCCAGCAGATTGACGGGGGTGGAAGAAAAACTGTTTTTT | CASRLTGVEEKLFF
TRBD1 | many | TRBJ1-2 | TRBV12-3/TRBV12-4 | TGTGCCAGCAGATCTACAGGGGAACGGGGCTACACCTTC | CASRSTGERGYTF
. | few | TRBJ2-2 | TRBV2 | TGTGCCAGCAGTGAATCGGCTAGCAATACCGGGGAGCTGTTTTTT | CASSESASNTGELFF
. | many | TRBJ1-4 | TRBV12-3/TRBV12-4 | TGTGCCAGCAGTTTAGCGGCGCTATCTAATGAAAAACTGTTTTTT | CASSLAALSNEKLFF
. | few | TRBJ1-2 | TRBV5-5 | TGTGCCAGCAGCTTGGCCGGTACCGGCTACACCTTC | CASSLAGTGYTF
TRBD1 | few | TRBJ1-2 | TRBV20-1 | TGCAGTGCCATAGACCCCGGGACAGGGCACTATGGCTACACCTTC | CSAIDPGTGHYGYTF
. | . | TRBJ2-1 | TRBV19 | TGTGCCAGTAGTGGGGACTGGGGGAATGAGCAGTTCTTC | CASSGDWGNEQFF
. | . | TRBJ2-3 | TRBV5-5 | TGTGCCAGCAGCTTGCTGGGCAGGGGAGGTACAGATACGCAGTATTTT | CASSLLGRGGTDTQYF
TRBD1 | many | TRBJ1-1 | TRBV12-3/TRBV12-4 | TGTGCCAGTAACACCGGGACAGGGAACACTGAAGCTTTCTTT | CASNTGTGNTEAFF
TRBD1 | . | TRBJ2-1 | TRBV29-1 | TGCAGCGGGAACAGGGGGAGTTACAATGAGCAGTTCTTC | CSGNRGSYNEQFF